These 20 T cell receptor beta chains came from one sample sequenced in a study of blood T cell repertoires in COVID-19. Sequencing was performed with immunoSEQ multiplex PCR; in TCRdb, only in-frame clones are kept and a portion is missing. Here the sample spans around 99,000 clones, more than 70% being singletons. The sequencing sample was made of peripheral blood. The source is a human donor in a cohort sampled during active COVID-19.

V usage is TRBV18 and J usage is TRBJ2-1; 11 bases map to TRBD1. V lost 2 bases, J lost 9 bases, and 9 bases stayed unmatched. CDR1 and CDR2 (germline): KGHSH, LQKENI. The CDR3 covers 16 residues. The CDR3 spells CASSPTGTGGLGEQFF. DNA of the CDR3: TGTGCCAGCTCACCAACCGGGACAGGGGGTCTCGGTGAGCAGTTCTTC.

V and J are TRBV5-1 and TRBJ2-2; D gene ambiguous. V dropped 2 bases and J dropped 1 base, with 12 bases sitting between them. Germline V CDR1 and CDR2: SGHRS, YFSETQ. This CDR3 is 16 amino acids long. The CDR3 spells CASSFMNSGNTGELFF. As DNA, the CDR3 is TGCGCCAGCAGCTTTATGAATTCAGGGAACACCGGGGAGCTGTTTTTT.

In the case of this clone: A read error may be the cause here, since a much bigger clone is one base away. The CDR3 nucleotides are TGTGCCAGCAGCCCGGGACAGGGAAGCTACGAGCAGTACTTC. Protein sequence: CASSPGQGSYEQYF. The gene calls are TRBV3-1 (or the pseudogene TRBV3-2) and TRBJ2-7, with 9 bases fitting TRBD1. After removal of 4 bases from V and 3 bases from J, the junction contained 4 bases not matched to a gene. The CDR3 is 14 amino acids. Germline V gene sequence: CDR1 LGHDT, CDR2 YNNKEL (reference sequence).

The V call is TRBV7-3, the J call TRBJ2-2, with 14 bases that match TRBD2. There are 15 residues in the CDR3. In germline, CDR1 is SGHTA, CDR2 FQGTGA. Unmatched junction bases numbered 4, after V lost 6 bases and J lost 7 bases. In DNA, the CDR3 is TGTGCCAGCAGTCCGGGACTAGCGGGAGTCGGGGAGCTGTTTTTT. This encodes CASSPGLAGVGELFF.

V is TRBV11-2 and J is TRBJ2-7; D might be TRBD2 (5 bases). The V gene's germline CDR1 is SGHAT and CDR2 FQNNGV. Deletions cut 0 bases from V and 6 bases from J, with 12 bases between. The CDR3 is made up of 14 amino acids. The CDR3, as DNA: TGTGCCAGCAGCTTAGAATCGCGGGTAGGCGAGCAGTACTTC. It codes for CASSLESRVGEQYF. Using reference TRBV11-2 and TRBJ2-7 for the parts outside the CDR3, the full variable domain is EAGVAQSPRYKIIEKRQSVAFWCNPISGHATLYWYQQILGQGPKLLIQFQNNGVVDDSQLPKDRFSAERLKGVDSTLKIQPAKLEDSAVYLCASSLESRVGEQYFGPGTRLTVT.

The V call is TRBV19, the J call TRBJ1-1, with D perhaps TRBD1 (6 bases). Germline V gene sequence: CDR1 LNHDA, CDR2 SQIVND (reference sequence). Trimming took 6 bases from V and 1 from J, leaving 9 bases between them. This CDR3 spans 13 amino acids. CDR3: CASSLQGNTEAFF. CDR3 coding DNA: TGTGCCAGTAGCTTACAGGGGAACACTGAAGCTTTCTTT.

The gene calls are TRBV23-1 and TRBJ2-7; TRBD2 matches at 8 bases. TRBV23-1 is placed among ORFs of uncertain function. J gave up 6 bases and V 2 bases, and 9 bases lay outside the gene matches. This CDR3 has 15 residues. CDR3 bases: TGCGCCAGCAGTCAAGAAGCGGGAGTACCCTGCGAGCAGTACTTC. It is translated as CASSQEAGVPCEQYF.

There are a few counts of this clone. The chain is built from TRBV29-1 and TRBJ1-2; D might be TRBD1 (6 bases). CDR1 is SQVTM, CDR2 ANQGSEA, per germline. Between the trimmed V and J ends, which lost 0 bases and 5 bases, there was a span of 13 bases. The CDR3 is made up of 14 amino acids. As DNA, the CDR3 is TGCAGCGTTGAAGACCGGACAGTTTTGTATGGCTACACCTTC. Protein sequence: CSVEDRTVLYGYTF. Supplemented by reference TRBV29-1 and TRBJ1-2, the full variable domain reads SAVISQKPSRDICQRGTSLTIQCQVDSQVTMMFWYRQQPGQSLTLIATANQGSEATYESGFVIDKFPISRPNLTFSTLTVSNMSPEDSSIYLCSVEDRTVLYGYTFGSGTRLTVV.

The chain joins TRBV7-2 to TRBJ1-2, with 9 bases aligning to TRBD1. The V gene's germline CDR1 is SGHTA and CDR2 FQGNSA. CDR3 length equals 16 residues. V lost 4 bases, J lost 1 base, and 7 bases stayed unmatched. Written as DNA, the CDR3 is TGTGCCAGCAGCTGGGACAGGGTAGTTGTTAACTATGGCTACACCTTC. Amino acids: CASSWDRVVVNYGYTF.

The genes are TRBV4-1 and TRBJ1-4, with D perhaps matching TRBD1 (5 bases). With 3 bases removed from V and 5 bases from J, the gap between germline ends came to 10 bases. Per germline, CDR1 MGHRA and CDR2 YSYEKL. This CDR3 contains 14 residues. The CDR3 bases are TGCGCCAGCAGCCACAGGGTCCAAAATGAAAAACTGTTTTTT. Its translation: CASSHRVQNEKLFF.

The CDR3 loop reads CASSDGTGPYNSPLHF. In nucleotides, the CDR3 is TGTGCCAGCAGTGATGGGACAGGGCCCTATAATTCACCCCTCCACTTT. This chain uses TRBV6-1 with TRBJ1-6, with 9 nucleotides matching TRBD1. CDR1 and CDR2 from the germline V gene are MNHNS and SASEGT. V lost 3 bases to trimming and J lost 2 bases; unmatched junction nucleotides: 2. This CDR3 has 16 residues.

The rearrangement uses TRBV11-2 and TRBJ2-1, with TRBD2 matching over 7 bases. This CDR3 comprises 14 residues. Germline V gene sequence: CDR1 SGHAT, CDR2 FQNNGV. Unmatched junction bases numbered 8, after V lost 5 bases and J lost 7 bases. The CDR3 DNA sequence: TGTGCCAGCAGCCGAGCGGGATCGAGTAATGAGCAGTTCTTC. It encodes CASSRAGSSNEQFF.

This clone was observed a single time. The chain uses TRBV6-6 and TRBJ2-4; D may be TRBD1 (5 bases). The CDR3 runs to 14 residues. The ends were cut back, 6 bases at V and 3 bases at J, with 12 bases in the middle. CDR1 and CDR2 from the germline V gene are MNHNY and SVGAGI (reference sequence). The CDR3 loop reads CASSSLGLKNIQYF. CDR3 in DNA: TGTGCCAGCAGCTCGTTGGGGCTCAAAAACATTCAGTACTTC.

This chain joins TRBV15 and TRBJ2-2; D gene ambiguous. Trimming left V 5 bases short and J 6 bases short, with 7 bases between. CDR1 LNHNV and CDR2 YYDKDF come from the germline V gene (reference sequence). The CDR3 loop spans 12 amino acids. The CDR3 reads CATSPRAGELFF. The CDR3 region has the DNA TGTGCCACCAGCCCGAGAGCCGGGGAGCTGTTTTTT.

The table lists this clone with a count of one. The chain employs TRBV24-1 and TRBJ2-3, with 7 bases lining up with TRBD1. V dropped 10 bases and J dropped 2; count of bases not matched to a gene: 5. The germline V gene has CDR1 KGHDR and CDR2 SFDVKD. The CDR3 extends over 13 amino acids. As DNA, the CDR3 is TGTGCCACAGGGGACAGCGCCACAGATACGCAGTATTTT. Residues: CATGDSATDTQYF.

The V and J genes are TRBV6-2 or TRBV6-3 and TRBJ2-7; D gene ambiguous. The V gene's germline CDR1 is MNHEY and CDR2 SVGEGT. The CDR3 sequence is 14 residues long. This chain's CDR3 is CAGSSPFPSYEQYV. DNA for the CDR3: TGTGCCGGCAGTTCCCCCTTCCCCTCCTACGAGCAGTACGTC.

The J gene is TRBJ2-3, the V gene TRBV7-2; tentative D call: TRBD2 (7 bases). Germline lookup yields CDR1 SGHTA and CDR2 FQGNSA. The CDR3 has 16 residues. The V end lost 7 bases, the J end lost 3 bases, and 20 bases lay between the germline ends. For the CDR3, the DNA is TGTGCCAGCATTAAGGGGGGGTCTCCAGTGACAGATACGCAGTATTTT. It yields the protein CASIKGGSPVTDTQYF. The whole variable domain, remainder taken from reference TRBV7-2 and TRBJ2-3, is GAGVSQSPSNKVTEKGKDVELRCDPISGHTALYWYRQSLGQGLEFLIYFQGNSAPDKSGLPSDRFSAERTGGSVSTLTIQRTQQEDSAVYLCASIKGGSPVTDTQYFGPGTRLTVL.

The V gene is TRBV28, the J gene TRBJ2-1; D not resolved. The CDR3 contains 13 residues. Germline V gene data show CDR1 as MDHEN and CDR2 as SYDVKM. The germline V and J ends were trimmed by 6 bases and 9 bases, with 15 bases remaining between them. CDR3 in amino acids: CASRGPLGVEQFF. Written as DNA, the CDR3 is TGTGCCAGCAGGGGTCCTCTAGGTGTTGAGCAGTTCTTC. Full variable domain (missing parts from reference TRBV28 and TRBJ2-1): DVKVTQSSRYLVKRTGEKVFLECVQDMDHENMFWYRQDPGLGLRLIYFSYDVKMKEKGDIPEGYSVSREKKERFSLILESASTNQTSMYLCASRGPLGVEQFFGPGTRLTVL.

The J gene is TRBJ2-1, the V gene TRBV18, with 10 bases matching TRBD1. CDR1 and CDR2 (germline): KGHSH, LQKENI. V trimming: 2 bases; J trimming: 7 bases; junction bases outside the gene matches: 8. The CDR3 totals 16 residues. In DNA form, the CDR3 reads TGTGCCAGCTCACCATCGTACCGGGACAGGGGAAATGAGCAGTTCTTC. Translating it yields CASSPSYRDRGNEQFF.

The rearrangement joins TRBV28 to TRBJ2-1; 9 positions match TRBD2. V dropped 2 bases and J dropped 4; count of bases not matched to a gene: 6. CDR1 is MDHEN and CDR2 is SYDVKM in the germline V gene. This CDR3 comprises 16 residues. CDR3 in amino acids: CASSLAAGGPYNEQFF. CDR3 coding DNA: TGTGCCAGCAGTTTAGCTGCGGGAGGGCCGTACAATGAGCAGTTCTTC.